Presented here are 26 T cell receptor beta chains from one specimen sequenced in a study of blood T cells in healthy people across ages (dated by TCRdb to 2014 to 2015). Library creation used 5' RACE. The listed sequencing device is Illumina HiSeq 2500. A second PCR of roughly 7 to 12 cycles was run with a J-beta primer mix and a sample-barcoded 5' primer. Using fastp trimming at Q25 and MiXCR clonotype assembly, TCRdb reanalyzed the public sequencing data and kept in-frame beta chains. Duplicate CDR3 protein sequences are folded into a single record with the most common DNA and genes. The sample table holds 1,100,000 or so distinct CDR3 sequences, of which 35% to 55% were seen once. Approximately 19% of the sample is in the top ten clones. Sequenced material: blood. The receptors stem from a woman aged 60-70 years in good health.

The J gene is TRBJ2-1, the V gene TRBV10-3, with 14 bases that match TRBD2. Looked up from germline, CDR1 is ENHRY and CDR2 is SYGVKD. The CDR3 covers 20 residues. V trimming: 3 bases; J trimming: 0 bases; junction bases outside the gene matches: 10. The CDR3 nucleotides are TGTGCCATCAGTGAAACGACTAGCGGGAGGGCCTCAAGCTCCTACAATGAGCAGTTCTTC. The encoded protein is CAISETTSGRASSSYNEQFF.

V and J are TRBV12-3 or TRBV12-4 and TRBJ2-3; 11 bases line up with TRBD2. Unmatched junction bases numbered 11, after V lost 6 bases and J lost 3 bases. This CDR3 spans 17 amino acids. CDR3 sequence (DNA): TGTGCCAGCAGCGCCGCAACACTAGCGGGAGTTACAGATACGCAGTATTTT. Translating it yields CASSAATLAGVTDTQYF.

This rearrangement joins TRBV12-3 or TRBV12-4 to TRBJ1-2, with TRBD1 matching 9 bases. The trim removed 5 bases at V and 2 bases at J, leaving 3 bases unmatched. The CDR3 contains 14 residues. CDR3 in DNA: TGTGCCAGCAGTGCGACAGGGGGGAACTATGGCTACACCTTC. Translated: CASSATGGNYGYTF.

The chain has TRBV29-1 and TRBJ2-1; 9 bases match TRBD1. Germline assignment: CDR1 SQVTM and CDR2 ANQGSEA. The ends lost 6 bases at V and 3 bases at J; junction bases unmatched: 12. CDR3 length: 16 residues. The CDR3 reads CSVEPPRDRVYNEQFF. The CDR3 DNA reads as TGCAGCGTAGAACCTCCCCGGGACAGGGTCTACAATGAGCAGTTCTTC.

The sample holds a few counts of this clonotype. This chain joins TRBV20-1 and TRBJ2-1; D perhaps matches TRBD1 (5 bases). Germline loops: CDR1 DFQATT, CDR2 SNEGSKA (reference sequence). The CDR3 covers 13 residues. V lost 5 bases and J lost 3, with 11 bases in between. CDR3 sequence (DNA): TGCAGTGCTCTGGGGCACGGCTACAATGAGCAGTTCTTC. This sequence encodes CSALGHGYNEQFF.

V gene TRBV7-9 combines with J gene TRBJ2-1, with D perhaps given as TRBD1 or TRBD2 (5 bases each). The germline gives CDR1 SEHNR, CDR2 FQNEAQ (reference sequence). V shed 5 bases and J shed 5 bases, with 16 bases lying between them. CDR3 length equals 15 residues. For the CDR3, the DNA is TGTGCCAGCAGCGGGTGGGACCCTGAAAACAATGAGCAGTTCTTC. This gives the protein CASSGWDPENNEQFF.

The chain combines TRBV5-1 with TRBJ2-1, with 9 bases fitting TRBD2. CDR1 and CDR2 (germline): SGHRS, YFSETQ. The junction had 7 bases not matched to a gene; V was cut back by 3 bases and J by 6 bases. CDR3 length: 15 residues. The CDR3 protein is CASSYQGREGNEQFF. CDR3 sequence (DNA): TGCGCCAGCAGCTACCAGGGGCGGGAGGGCAATGAGCAGTTCTTC.

This clonotype was observed once. This rearrangement joins TRBV12-3 or TRBV12-4 to TRBJ2-3; TRBD2 aligns across 7 bases. Unmatched junction bases numbered 9, after V lost 8 bases and J lost 1 base. The CDR3 loop spans 15 amino acids. Here the CDR3 reads CASGESGKGTDTQYF. The CDR3 DNA reads TGTGCCAGCGGGGAAAGCGGGAAGGGCACAGATACGCAGTATTTT.

The CDR3 sequence: CATRPSGTDPNIQYF. The CDR3 DNA reads as TGTGCCACCCGGCCATCCGGGACAGATCCAAACATTCAGTACTTC. The chain has TRBV15 and TRBJ2-4; 7 bases align to TRBD1. Unmatched junction bases numbered 13, after V lost 8 bases and J lost 6 bases. This CDR3 is 15 amino acids long. Looked up from germline, CDR1 is LNHNV and CDR2 is YYDKDF (reference sequence).

The V gene is TRBV20-1, the J gene TRBJ1-4; D not resolved. Trimming removed 6 bases from V and 8 bases from J, with 19 bases in between. The length of the CDR3 is 14 residues. Germline lookup yields CDR1 DFQATT and CDR2 SNEGSKA (reference sequence). The CDR3 here is CSASPRGRAEKLFF. CDR3 sequence (DNA): TGCAGTGCATCGCCCCGGGGTCGCGCGGAAAAACTGTTTTTT.

The J gene is TRBJ2-3, the V gene TRBV7-9, with TRBD1 matching 7 bases. V lost 4 bases, J lost 6 bases, and 10 bases stayed unmatched. Germline V gene sequence: CDR1 SEHNR, CDR2 FQNEAQ (reference sequence). There are 15 residues in the CDR3. The CDR3, as DNA: TGTGCCAGCAGCTCCCTACAGGGGTATGCGGATACGCAGTATTTT. This gives the protein CASSSLQGYADTQYF.

In regard to this clonotype: Its ends do not fully match the called genes, so a read error is possible. The V and J genes are TRBV29-1 and TRBJ2-3; a possible D gene is TRBD2 (6 bases). Germline V lookup: CDR1 SQVTM, CDR2 ANQGSEA. The CDR3 runs to 15 residues. The CDR3 protein is CSVARRDASTDAQYF. CDR3 nucleotide sequence: TGCAGCGTTGCCCGGCGGGATGCTAGCACAGATGCGCAGTATTTT.

V gene TRBV4-3 combines with J gene TRBJ2-7; no clear D gene. Trimming took 0 bases from V and 1 from J, leaving 10 bases between them. Per germline, CDR1 LGHNA and CDR2 YSLEER. There are 15 residues in the CDR3. The CDR3 is CASSQDWVGSYEQYF. CDR3 nucleotide sequence: TGCGCCAGCAGCCAAGATTGGGTAGGGTCCTACGAGCAGTACTTC.

The rearrangement links TRBV28 to TRBJ2-5, with 8 bases matching TRBD2. The germline V gene has CDR1 MDHEN and CDR2 SYDVKM. After removal of 6 bases from V and 5 bases from J, the junction contained 11 bases not matched to a gene. The CDR3 consists of 15 residues. The CDR3 region has the DNA TGTGCCAGCAGCCGGGGGGGCGGGAGGCTGGAGACCCAGTACTTC. It specifies CASSRGGGRLETQYF.

This clonotype was found a few times. The V call is TRBV11-1, the J call TRBJ2-1; the match to TRBD2 covers 13 bases. Germline V gene sequence: CDR1 SGHAT, CDR2 FQDESV (reference sequence). The V gene end was trimmed by 6 bases and the J gene end by 9 bases; junction bases not matched to a gene: 8. The CDR3 is 15 residues long. The CDR3 DNA is TGTGCCAGCAGTAGACTAGCGGGAGGTGTGGGTGAGCAGTTCTTC. This codes for CASSRLAGGVGEQFF.

This clonotype was found a few times. This chain connects TRBV24-1 to TRBJ2-1, with D tentatively TRBD1 (7 bases). The germline V and J ends were trimmed by 5 bases and 6 bases, with 19 bases remaining between them. The CDR3 consists of 16 residues. The germline V gene has CDR1 KGHDR and CDR2 SFDVKD. The CDR3 nucleotides are TGTGCCACCAGTGGGGGCAGGGGGGATTTTCCCAATGAGCAGTTCTTC. As protein: CATSGGRGDFPNEQFF.

This clonotype came up once. The chain uses TRBV5-6 and TRBJ2-7; D is undetermined. V lost 3 bases to trimming and J lost 5 bases, with 18 bases between them. This CDR3 region has 15 residues. Germline CDR1 SGHDT, CDR2 YYEEEE. The CDR3 loop is CASSSLPQEVNEQYF. The CDR3 nucleotides read TGTGCCAGCAGCTCCTTACCTCAGGAAGTCAACGAGCAGTACTTC. Complete variable domain (other parts from reference TRBV5-6 and TRBJ2-7): DAGVTQSPTHLIKTRGQQVTLRCSPKSGHDTVSWYQQALGQGPQFIFQYYEEEERQRGNFPDRFSGHQFPNYSSELNVNALLLGDSALYLCASSSLPQEVNEQYFGPGTRLTVT.

This clonotype was seen just once. Its ends do not fully match the called genes, so a read error is possible. This sequence joins TRBV6-2 or TRBV6-3 and TRBJ2-7; perhaps D is TRBD1 or TRBD2 (6 bases each). Germline CDR1 is MNHEY and CDR2 is SVGEGT. The CDR3 totals 14 residues. DNA of the CDR3: TGTGCCAGCAGTGTGGGGGGCGGCTCCCACGAGCAGTACTTC. This gives the protein CASSVGGGSHEQYF.

This clonotype was counted many times. The chain uses TRBV28 and TRBJ1-6; TRBD1 is a possible D gene (6 bases). CDR3 length equals 14 residues. Germline values: CDR1 MDHEN, CDR2 SYDVKM. Trimming took 10 bases from V and 6 from J, leaving 16 bases between them. CDR3 bases: TGTGCCACCAGACGACAGGTGTTTAATTCACCCCTCCACTTT. This sequence encodes CATRRQVFNSPLHF.

The rearrangement uses TRBV7-2 and TRBJ1-2; D might be TRBD1 (6 bases). Germline V gene data show CDR1 as SGHTA and CDR2 as FQGNSA. This CDR3 spans 14 amino acids. V dropped 0 bases and J dropped 7 bases, with 12 bases sitting between them. The CDR3 bases are TGTGCCAGCAGCTTAGCCAACAGGGCGGGTGGCTACACCTTC. Its protein is CASSLANRAGGYTF.

The rearrangement uses TRBV27 and TRBJ1-5, with TRBD1 matching over 8 bases. The trim removed 5 bases at V and 5 bases at J, leaving 11 bases unmatched. Germline V gene sequence: CDR1 MNHEY, CDR2 SMNVEV (reference sequence). CDR3 size: 16 residues. The CDR3 DNA reads TGTGCCAGCAGTCGAAGGAGCGACAGGGGAGATCAGCCCCAGCATTTT. As protein: CASSRRSDRGDQPQHF.

This clonotype showed up just once. This chain uses TRBV27 with TRBJ2-3, with D possibly matching TRBD2 (6 bases). Germline values: CDR1 MNHEY, CDR2 SMNVEV (reference sequence). V was shortened by 5 bases and J by 3 bases, with 15 bases between the two germline ends. This CDR3 spans 15 amino acids. The CDR3 nucleotides are TGTGCCAGCAGTCAAACTAGCACGGATACAGATACGCAGTATTTT. It specifies CASSQTSTDTDTQYF.

The chain employs TRBV7-2 and TRBJ1-2; a possible D gene is TRBD1 (5 bases). The V gene's germline CDR1 is SGHTA and CDR2 FQGNSA. This CDR3 comprises 15 residues. V lost 1 base and J 0 bases, leaving 9 bases between the germline ends. The CDR3 bases are TGTGCCAGCAGCTTAGACAGGCGGTCTAACTATGGCTACACCTTC. Amino acid sequence: CASSLDRRSNYGYTF. The entire variable domain, with the rest obtained from reference TRBV7-2 and TRBJ1-2, is as follows: GAGVSQSPSNKVTEKGKDVELRCDPISGHTALYWYRQSLGQGLEFLIYFQGNSAPDKSGLPSDRFSAERTGGSVSTLTIQRTQQEDSAVYLCASSLDRRSNYGYTFGSGTRLTVV.

The V and J genes are TRBV2 and TRBJ1-5; D uncertain. Germline V gives CDR1 SNHLY, CDR2 FYNNEI. This CDR3 spans 14 amino acids. V was clipped by 5 bases and J by 3 bases, with 11 bases between them. The CDR3 DNA follows: TGTGCCAGCAGTCGGCCGGGGTACAATCAGCCCCAGCATTTT. This sequence encodes CASSRPGYNQPQHF. Full variable domain (remainder filled in from reference TRBV2 and TRBJ1-5): EPEVTQTPSHQVTQMGQEVILRCVPISNHLYFYWYRQILGQKVEFLVSFYNNEISEKSEIFDDQFSVERPDGSNFTLKIRSTKLEDSAMYFCASSRPGYNQPQHFGDGTRLSIL.

CDR3 loop: CASSLTGKGSYNEQFF. DNA of the CDR3: TGTGCCAGCAGCTTGACAGGCAAGGGCTCCTACAATGAGCAGTTCTTC. The chain recombines TRBV11-3 with TRBJ2-1, with D perhaps TRBD1 (6 bases). Between the trimmed V and J ends, which lost 3 bases and 0 bases, there was a span of 12 bases. The CDR3 runs to 16 residues. Germline loops: CDR1 SGHNT, CDR2 YENEEA. The full variable domain, completed using reference TRBV11-3 and TRBJ2-1, is EAGVVQSPRYKIIEKKQPVAFWCNPISGHNTLYWYLQNLGQGPELLIRYENEEAVDDSQLPKDRFSAERLKGVDSTLKIQPAELGDSAVYLCASSLTGKGSYNEQFFGPGTRLTVL.

V and J are TRBV5-5 and TRBJ2-1; D is unclear. The CDR3 has 12 amino acids. Trimming removed 1 base from V and 10 bases from J, with 9 bases in between. Germline CDR1 is SGHKS and CDR2 is YYEKEE (reference sequence). CDR3 in DNA: TGTGCCAGCAGCTTGTCCAAAGGGGAGCAGTTCTTC. This codes for CASSLSKGEQFF.